One sample yielded the 7 T cell receptor beta chains listed below, sequenced in a study of blood T cells in healthy people across ages. Combining a sample-barcoded 5' primer with a J-beta primer mix, a second PCR ran for about 7 to 12 cycles. TCRdb re-called the 5' RACE reads through MiXCR, storing one row per CDR3 protein. This sample has about 1.4 million distinct CDR3 sequences, with roughly 59% found just once. Sequences were obtained from blood. These receptor sequences come from a man aged 18-30 years in good health.

This clonotype was seen a handful of times. The J gene is TRBJ2-5, the V gene TRBV5-1, with D perhaps TRBD2 (6 bases). Trimming pared 2 bases from V and 2 bases from J, leaving 13 bases between. Germline loops: CDR1 SGHRS, CDR2 YFSETQ. The length of the CDR3 is 15 residues. CDR3 DNA: TGCGCCAGCAGCTTTCGGGCTAGCGCACAAGAGACCCAGTACTTC. Its translation is CASSFRASAQETQYF.

This clonotype was detected only a few times. The rearrangement links TRBV27 to TRBJ2-3, with D perhaps matching TRBD2 (6 bases). This CDR3 spans 15 amino acids. Deletions cut 4 bases from V and 3 bases from J, with 14 bases between. Germline CDR1 reads MNHEY; CDR2 reads SMNVEV (reference sequence). CDR3 sequence (DNA): TGTGCCAGCAGTTACATGGCGGGGAGGACAGATACGCAGTATTTT. It encodes CASSYMAGRTDTQYF.

This chain connects TRBV9 to TRBJ1-6; D remains unclear. Between the trimmed V and J ends, which lost 3 bases and 6 bases, there was a span of 13 bases. The CDR3 covers 15 residues. The germline gives CDR1 SGDLS, CDR2 YYNGEE. The CDR3 DNA reads TGTGCCAGCAGCGCTACTTGGGGTGGTAATTCACCCCTCCACTTT. This sequence encodes CASSATWGGNSPLHF. The full variable domain, with the rest looked up from reference TRBV9 and TRBJ1-6, is DSGVTQTPKHLITATGQRVTLRCSPRSGDLSVYWYQQSLDQGLQFLIQYYNGEERAKGNILERFSAQQFPDLHSELNLSSLELGDSALYFCASSATWGGNSPLHFGNGTRLTVT.

The chain has TRBV27 and TRBJ2-5; TRBD2 is a possible D gene (5 bases). With the DNA end fitting TRBJ2-7 better, the J assignment may be wrong. In germline, CDR1 is MNHEY, CDR2 SMNVEV (reference sequence). The CDR3 loop spans 13 amino acids. CDR3 sequence (DNA): TGTGCCAGCAGACCGGCTAGCAGATACGAGCAGTACTTC. Protein product: CASRPASRYEQYF.

V and J are TRBV27 and TRBJ2-1, with D maybe TRBD1 (6 bases). V lost 7 bases to trimming and J lost 10 bases, with 14 bases between them. The CDR3 extends over 12 amino acids. Per the germline V gene, CDR1 is MNHEY and CDR2 is SMNVEV (reference sequence). The chain's CDR3 is CASKLSGHEQFF. For the CDR3, the DNA is TGTGCCAGCAAGTTGTCGGGACACGAGCAGTTCTTC.

V gene TRBV4-3 combines with J gene TRBJ2-7; D is unresolved. Trimming removed 2 bases from V and 2 bases from J, with 7 bases in between. The CDR3 has 13 amino acids. Germline values: CDR1 LGHNA, CDR2 YSLEER. DNA for the CDR3: TGCGCCAGCAGCCAACTTCTGACCTACGAGCAGTACTTC. Amino acid sequence: CASSQLLTYEQYF.

This chain connects TRBV20-1 to TRBJ2-3, with a possible D match to TRBD2 (6 bases). This CDR3 has 13 amino acids. V was trimmed by 3 bases and J by 5 bases, leaving 12 bases between them. Per the germline V gene, CDR1 is DFQATT and CDR2 is SNEGSKA (reference sequence). CDR3 nucleotides: TGCAGTGCTAGGGACGGAGGGAGAGATACGCAGTATTTT. This gives the protein CSARDGGRDTQYF.